The rows below give T cell receptor beta chains drawn from one sample of a study of blood T cells in healthy people across ages. TCRdb ran MiXCR on the 5' RACE reads and lists one entry per CDR3 protein. The sample contains hundreds of thousands of distinct CDR3 sequences, about 48% of which appear only once. Sequencing was done on a sample of blood. All receptors come from a man aged 25 to 45 in good health. CDR3s include the opening cysteine and the closing phenylalanine or tryptophan. D genes are given only for firm matches. Clone size is not always given. Where it is, it says once, few, many or a class for expanded clones.

J: TRBJ1-5
size: .
D: .
V: TRBV21-1
DNA: TGTGCCCGCAGCAAAGCGCGTAGATACAATCAGCCCCAGCATTTT
CDR3: CARSKARRYNQPQHF

J: TRBJ2-1
size: .
D: .
V: TRBV6-1
DNA: TGTGCCAGCAGTGTGACTTTGGAGGAGCAGTTCTTC
CDR3: CASSVTLEEQFF

J: TRBJ2-7
size: many
D: TRBD2
V: TRBV10-3
DNA: TGTGCCATCGGCGGGGGGGCATCCTCCTACGAGCAGTACTTC
CDR3: CAIGGGASSYEQYF

J: TRBJ1-4
size: once
D: TRBD1
V: TRBV9
DNA: TGTGCCAGCAGCCTATGGGGACAGGCTAATGAAAAACTGTTTTTT
CDR3: CASSLWGQANEKLFF

J: TRBJ2-7
size: .
D: TRBD1
V: TRBV7-3
DNA: TGTGCCAGCAGCTTAGGGACAGAGAACAATGAGCAGTACTTC
CDR3: CASSLGTENNEQYF

J: TRBJ2-3
size: .
D: .
V: TRBV4-1
DNA: TGCGCCAGCAGCCCACTAAGAGAGGATACGCAGTATTTT
CDR3: CASSPLREDTQYF

J: TRBJ1-5
size: few
D: .
V: TRBV4-2
DNA: TGTGCCAGCAGCCAAGATCCGGGGGGCAATCAGCCCCAGCATTTT
CDR3: CASSQDPGGNQPQHF

J: TRBJ2-3
size: few
D: .
V: TRBV6-5
DNA: TGTGCCAGCAGTTACTCGAATGTTGCGAGTTCGGCGCAGTATTTT
CDR3: CASSYSNVASSAQYF

J: TRBJ2-7
size: .
D: TRBD1
V: TRBV6-2/TRBV6-3
DNA: TGTGCCAGCAGTTACGAAGGTTTCGCGCGGACAGGGCTCTACGAGCAGTACTTC
CDR3: CASSYEGFARTGLYEQYF

J: TRBJ2-7
size: .
D: .
V: TRBV28
DNA: TGTGCCAGCAGTTCCTACACGTACGAGCAGTACTTC
CDR3: CASSSYTYEQYF

J: TRBJ2-1
size: many
D: .
V: TRBV7-2
DNA: TGTGCCAGCAGCTTATATGGGGGACCCTACAATGAGCAGTTCTTC
CDR3: CASSLYGGPYNEQFF

J: TRBJ2-7
size: few
D: .
V: TRBV7-4
DNA: TGTGCCAGCAGCTTAGGGAGGTCGTCCAACTCCTACGAGCAGTACTTC
CDR3: CASSLGRSSNSYEQYF

J: TRBJ2-1
size: few
D: .
V: TRBV7-9
DNA: TGTGCCAGCAGCTCCGAACCGGGACTGGATGAGCAGTTCTTC
CDR3: CASSSEPGLDEQFF

J: TRBJ2-5
size: few
D: TRBD1
V: TRBV20-1
DNA: TGCAGTGCTAGGCAAGCCGGGACAGGGGGCGTGAAGTACTTC
CDR3: CSARQAGTGGVKYF

J: TRBJ1-2
size: .
D: TRBD1
V: TRBV4-1
DNA: TGCGCCAGCAGCCAAGTGAAGGGGGCCCACTATGGCTACACCTTC
CDR3: CASSQVKGAHYGYTF

J: TRBJ1-2
size: .
D: .
V: TRBV28
DNA: TGTGCCAGTCGGAGGCTTCGCTATGGCTACACCTTC
CDR3: CASRRLRYGYTF

J: TRBJ2-7
size: .
D: TRBD2
V: TRBV3-1
DNA: TGTGCCAGCAGTCAGCGGGGCTTCAGCTCCTACGAGCAGTACTTC
CDR3: CASSQRGFSSYEQYF

J: TRBJ2-1
size: .
D: TRBD2
V: TRBV20-1
DNA: TGCAGTGTGGGGGGGGAGGAGATTAATGAGCAGTTCTTC
CDR3: CSVGGEEINEQFF

J: TRBJ1-4
size: few
D: .
V: TRBV12-3/TRBV12-4
DNA: TGTGCCAGCAGTCAGGTTGTCGAAAAACTGTTTTTT
CDR3: CASSQVVEKLFF

J: TRBJ1-6
size: .
D: TRBD1
V: TRBV12-3/TRBV12-4
DNA: TGTGCCAGCAGTTTAGGGACAGGGGGCGCAAATTCACCCCTCCACTTT
CDR3: CASSLGTGGANSPLHF

J: TRBJ2-4
size: .
D: .
V: TRBV18
DNA: TGTGCCAGCTCACCGTTCCCTGTCATCGGGGGAATAGGGGAGCAGTACTTC
CDR3: CASSPFPVIGGIGEQYF

J: TRBJ2-4
size: few
D: TRBD2
V: TRBV10-3
DNA: TGTGCCATCAGAACTAGCGGTGGAGGAGAGCAGTACTTC
CDR3: CAIRTSGGGEQYF

J: TRBJ2-1
size: .
D: .
V: TRBV24-1
DNA: TGTGCCACCAGTGATGCAAAAGGCGGGCAGTACAATGAGCAGTTCTTC
CDR3: CATSDAKGGQYNEQFF

J: TRBJ2-3
size: .
D: .
V: TRBV9
DNA: TGTGCCAGCAGCGTTTTTTCCGGGGGAAGGACAGATGCGCAGTATTTT
CDR3: CASSVFSGGRTDAQYF

J: TRBJ2-3
size: few
D: TRBD1
V: TRBV9
DNA: TGTGCCAGCAGCACGCAACAGGGGGTAGCAGATACGCAGTATTTT
CDR3: CASSTQQGVADTQYF

J: TRBJ1-2
size: once
D: .
V: TRBV5-5
DNA: TGTGCCAGCAGCTTGGAAGGGGACTTACATTATGGCTACACCTTC
CDR3: CASSLEGDLHYGYTF

J: TRBJ2-1
size: .
D: TRBD2
V: TRBV27
DNA: TGTGCCAGCAGTCCCGCCGGACTAGCAGACAATGAGCAGTTCTTC
CDR3: CASSPAGLADNEQFF

J: TRBJ2-7
size: many
D: .
V: TRBV25-1
DNA: TGTGCCAGCAGTGAGTCGGAAGGAGCCTACGAGCAGTACTTC
CDR3: CASSESEGAYEQYF

J: TRBJ1-6
size: .
D: .
V: TRBV28
DNA: TGTGCCAGCAGTTTATTACTCGGGCAGGGGAATTCACCCCTCCACTTT
CDR3: CASSLLLGQGNSPLHF

J: TRBJ2-7
size: few
D: TRBD2
V: TRBV3-1
DNA: TGTGCCAGCAGCCAAGGACTAGCGGGGGTCTACGAGCAGTACTTC
CDR3: CASSQGLAGVYEQYF

J: TRBJ2-7
size: .
D: TRBD1
V: TRBV3-1
DNA: TGTGCCAGCACCCCCGGGACAGCCGGTAGCGAGCAGTACTTC
CDR3: CASTPGTAGSEQYF

J: TRBJ2-1
size: few
D: TRBD2
V: TRBV4-1
DNA: TGCGCCAGCAGCCAATCCCCCGGGACTAGCGCATACAATGAGCAGTTCTTC
CDR3: CASSQSPGTSAYNEQFF

J: TRBJ2-6
size: .
D: TRBD2
V: TRBV28
DNA: TGTGCCAGCCTAGCGGGGGGGAATGGGGCCAACGTCCTGACTTTC
CDR3: CASLAGGNGANVLTF

J: TRBJ2-1
size: few
D: .
V: TRBV4-1
DNA: TGCGCCAGCAGCCAAGATTATTCTAGCGTGGATGAGCAGTTCTTC
CDR3: CASSQDYSSVDEQFF

J: TRBJ2-7
size: few
D: TRBD1
V: TRBV7-9
DNA: TGTGCCAGCAGCACAGGGGGACAGACTTACGAGCAGTACTTC
CDR3: CASSTGGQTYEQYF

J: TRBJ2-1
size: .
D: .
V: TRBV25-1
DNA: TGTGCCAGCAGTGAGCAGGGTCTTAACAATGAGCAGTTCTTC
CDR3: CASSEQGLNNEQFF

J: TRBJ2-7
size: .
D: .
V: TRBV20-1
DNA: TGCAGTGCTAGAGTAATTGTCGGGGGATCTTACGAGCAGTACTTC
CDR3: CSARVIVGGSYEQYF

J: TRBJ2-1
size: few
D: TRBD2
V: TRBV4-1
DNA: TGCGCCAGCAGCCTTCCGCCGGGACTAGCGGGGGGTGAGCAGTTCTTC
CDR3: CASSLPPGLAGGEQFF

J: TRBJ2-1
size: few
D: .
V: TRBV2
DNA: TGTGCCAGCAGTGAAAATCGGTCAGGGGATGAGCAGTTCTTC
CDR3: CASSENRSGDEQFF

J: TRBJ2-2
size: once
D: TRBD1
V: TRBV29-1
DNA: TGCAGCGTCCAGGGGGTACACACCGGGGAGCTGTTTTTT
CDR3: CSVQGVHTGELFF

J: TRBJ2-7
size: few
D: .
V: TRBV6-1
DNA: TGTGCCAGCAGTGAAGCTGAGTCGAACGAGCAGTACTTC
CDR3: CASSEAESNEQYF

J: TRBJ1-1
size: .
D: .
V: TRBV19
DNA: TGTGCCAGTAGTATTGACAGTTTCCAGCGTGGTAACACTGAAGCTTTCTTT
CDR3: CASSIDSFQRGNTEAFF

J: TRBJ2-3
size: .
D: .
V: TRBV5-8
DNA: TGTGCCAGCACCTGGGCAAGCACAGATACGCAGTATTTT
CDR3: CASTWASTDTQYF

J: TRBJ2-1
size: .
D: TRBD1
V: TRBV7-9
DNA: TGTGCCAGCAGCCCCCGGGACAGGGAGGTCAACAATGAGCAGTTCTTC
CDR3: CASSPRDREVNNEQFF

J: TRBJ2-3
size: .
D: TRBD2
V: TRBV7-9
DNA: TGTGCCACCCGAGGACTAGCGGTTAACACAGATACGCAGTATTTT
CDR3: CATRGLAVNTDTQYF

J: TRBJ1-2
size: .
D: .
V: TRBV7-2
DNA: TGTGCCGTCGAGGGGACATTTGGTGGCTATGGCTACACCTTC
CDR3: CAVEGTFGGYGYTF

J: TRBJ2-3
size: few
D: .
V: TRBV20-1
DNA: TGCAGTGCTAGAGGGCCGAGTCGGACGCAGTATTTT
CDR3: CSARGPSRTQYF

J: TRBJ1-4
size: .
D: .
V: TRBV5-1
DNA: TGCGCCAGCAGCCTGGGGACGCAAGAAAAACTGTTTTTT
CDR3: CASSLGTQEKLFF

J: TRBJ2-7
size: .
D: .
V: TRBV6-2/TRBV6-3
DNA: TGTGCCAGCAGTTCCCACAAAGGGTCATCCTACAATGAGCAGTACTTC
CDR3: CASSSHKGSSYNEQYF

J: TRBJ1-2
size: .
D: .
V: TRBV6-2/TRBV6-3
DNA: TGTGCCAGCAACGAAGACGGGGCAGGAGGCTACACCTTC
CDR3: CASNEDGAGGYTF

J: TRBJ2-2
size: once
D: .
V: TRBV7-8
DNA: TGTGCCAGCAGCCCAACTGGGAAATCGAACACCGGGGAGCTGTTTTTT
CDR3: CASSPTGKSNTGELFF

J: TRBJ1-2
size: .
D: TRBD1
V: TRBV28
DNA: TGTGCCAGCAGCAACGCACAGGGGTACTATGGCTACACCTTC
CDR3: CASSNAQGYYGYTF

J: TRBJ2-3
size: few
D: .
V: TRBV6-6
DNA: TGTGTCAGCAGTTCCAGGGGGGGGGCTACAGATACGCAGTATTTT
CDR3: CVSSSRGGATDTQYF

J: TRBJ2-3
size: few
D: TRBD2
V: TRBV20-1
DNA: TGCAGTGCCACGCGAGCGGGGACCTTCACAGATACGCAGTATTTT
CDR3: CSATRAGTFTDTQYF

J: TRBJ2-1
size: few
D: .
V: TRBV2
DNA: TGTGCCAGCAGTGATTCCCCGGGCCCCCTGGCTGAGCAGTTCTTC
CDR3: CASSDSPGPLAEQFF